This T cell receptor (beta chain) came from a study of vaccination and CD4 T cells after COVID-19. Study background: Four females and six males made up the convalescents, two of whom were Hispanic. Investigators drew the post-COVID samples a median approximately 100 days after diagnosis, with a range of 35 to 161. Samples were collected from three convalescent patients on day 14 and on days 161 to 241 after vaccination.

This sample's time point: late sampling 161 to 241 days after vaccination in a few convalescent patients. Notes on this clonotype: Its antigen remains unidentified.

Findings of the study overall: Rising from around 20 to 38, the median of SARS-CoV-2-reactive clonotypes did not change significantly.

The CDR3 is 14 amino acids. The V and J ends lost 2 bases and 6 bases respectively, with 14 bases between them. Germline CDR1 MNHEY, CDR2 SVGAGI. MiXCR, applied by TCRdb to the PCR reads, yields one record per CDR3 protein. The sample carries 35,000 to 45,000 distinct CDR3 sequences, 36% recorded once. The rearrangement links TRBV6-5 to TRBJ2-7, with D possibly being TRBD1 (6 bases). This clonotype originated in a human donor who had recovered from COVID-19. Sequencing used CD4+ T cells from blood, obtained about 7 months after SARS-CoV-2 vaccination. The CDR3 coding sequence is TGTGCCAGCAGTTACGGTGCAGGGGTAGCCGAGCAGTACTTC. Translation: CASSYGAGVAEQYF.